Each of the 24 T cell receptor beta chains below was sequenced from the same sample in a study of tumor-infiltrating lymphocytes in localized non-small cell lung cancer. Profiling relied on immunoSEQ multiplex PCR, and the TCRdb table lists in-frame clones only, not all of them. The sample has under 15,000 clones; roughly 85% are singletons. Input material: uninvolved lung tissue not adjacent to the tumor. The origin of the receptors is a human donor with non-small cell lung cancer.

The rearrangement joins TRBV2 to TRBJ2-7, with 7 bases that match TRBD1. V was clipped by 6 bases and J by 6 bases; unmatched bases: 17. The CDR3 runs 16 residues. Per germline, CDR1 SNHLY and CDR2 FYNNEI. The chain's CDR3 is CASSPTPTGWRSEQYF. CDR3 bases: TGTGCCAGCAGCCCTACCCCGACAGGGTGGCGGTCCGAGCAGTACTTC.

This clone occurred a few times. This chain uses TRBV18 with TRBJ1-1; D is unclear. V lost 2 bases, J lost 0 bases, and 7 bases lay in between. Germline V gene sequence: CDR1 KGHSH, CDR2 LQKENI. The CDR3 covers 14 residues. This CDR3 reads CASSPSRVNTEAFF. CDR3 nucleotides: TGTGCCAGCTCACCATCACGGGTGAACACTGAAGCTTTCTTT.

The J gene is TRBJ2-4, the V gene TRBV19; 9 bases are shared with TRBD2. The CDR3 covers 18 residues. Germline V gives CDR1 LNHDA, CDR2 SQIVND (reference sequence). V shed 4 bases and J 0 bases; nucleotides not matched to a gene: 10. CDR3 protein: CASSRDLPTSGAKNIQYF. CDR3 sequence (DNA): TGTGCCAGTAGTAGAGACCTCCCGACTAGCGGAGCCAAAAACATTCAGTACTTC. Combining the CDR3 with reference TRBV19 and TRBJ2-4 gives the whole variable domain DGGITQSPKYLFRKEGQNVTLSCEQNLNHDAMYWYRQDPGQGLRLIYYSQIVNDFQKGDIAEGYSVSREKKESFPLTVTSAQKNPTAFYLCASSRDLPTSGAKNIQYFGAGTRLSVL.

This rearrangement joins TRBV6-5 to TRBJ2-7, with 11 positions matching TRBD1. V shed 6 bases and J 5 bases; nucleotides not matched to a gene: 6. The CDR3 contains 14 residues. Germline V gene sequence: CDR1 MNHEY, CDR2 SVGAGI. The CDR3 sequence is CASRGQGVGHEQYF. In DNA, the CDR3 is TGTGCCAGCAGGGGACAGGGGGTGGGACACGAGCAGTACTTC.

The chain carries TRBV6-6 and TRBJ1-5, with 7 nucleotides matching TRBD1. Germline assignment: CDR1 MNHNY and CDR2 SVGAGI (reference sequence). Trimming cost V 6 bases and J 4 bases; bases outside gene matches: 9. CDR3 length: 15 amino acids. The CDR3: CASSPRGESNQPQHF. For the CDR3, the DNA is TGTGCCAGCAGCCCCAGGGGGGAGTCGAATCAGCCCCAGCATTTT.

V and J are TRBV30 and TRBJ1-1; D is undetermined. The CDR3 covers 16 residues. Germline V gene data show CDR1 as GTSNPN and CDR2 as SVGIG (reference sequence). The ends were cut back, 0 bases at V and 3 bases at J, with 17 bases in the middle. CDR3 loop: CAWSVPPPRVDTEAFF. The CDR3 bases are TGTGCCTGGAGTGTACCCCCCCCGAGAGTGGACACTGAAGCTTTCTTT.

This chain uses TRBV2 with TRBJ2-2, with 8 bases that match TRBD1. Germline assignment: CDR1 SNHLY and CDR2 FYNNEI. The CDR3 spans 16 residues. V lost 1 base and J lost 1; bases outside the gene matches: 2. This chain's CDR3 is CASSEVGTGNTGELFF. In DNA form, the CDR3 reads TGTGCCAGCAGTGAAGTCGGGACAGGGAACACCGGGGAGCTGTTTTTT.

The chain couples TRBV25-1 to TRBJ1-6; a possible D gene is TRBD1 (6 bases). V lost 5 bases and J 10 bases, leaving 12 bases between the germline ends. Germline V gives CDR1 MGHDK, CDR2 SYGVNS. The CDR3 has 13 residues. The DNA for the CDR3 is TGTGCCAGCAGTAGTTACAGGGCCTCACCCCTCCACTTT. As protein: CASSSYRASPLHF. The full variable domain, completed using reference TRBV25-1 and TRBJ1-6, is EADIYQTPRYLVIGTGKKITLECSQTMGHDKMYWYQQDPGMELHLIHYSYGVNSTEKGDLSSESTVSRIRTEHFPLTLESARPSHTSQYLCASSSYRASPLHFGNGTRLTVT.

The rearrangement uses TRBV30 and TRBJ1-2; a weak D match, TRBD1 (6 bases). Trimming took off 7 bases at V and 4 bases at J, with 13 bases between the two ends. The germline V gene encodes CDR1 GTSNPN and CDR2 SVGIG (reference sequence). The CDR3 covers 12 residues. CDR3 nucleotide sequence: TGTGCCTCGTCGAGGGGGACCTATGGCTACACCTTC. Translating gives CASSRGTYGYTF.

The chain employs TRBV4-1 and TRBJ2-5; D may match TRBD1 or TRBD2 (5 bases each). Germline V CDR1 and CDR2: MGHRA, YSYEKL. CDR3 length: 14 amino acids. V was shortened by 4 bases and J by 4 bases, with 13 bases between the two germline ends. The CDR3: CASSPHRGTETQYF. The CDR3, as DNA: TGCGCCAGCAGCCCTCACCGAGGGACAGAGACCCAGTACTTC.

This clone was seen once. This sequence joins TRBV6-1 and TRBJ1-5, with TRBD1 identical over 10 bases. CDR1 and CDR2 (germline): MNHNS, SASEGT. After removal of 6 bases from V and 6 bases from J, the junction contained 11 bases not matched to a gene. The CDR3 loop spans 16 amino acids. The CDR3 region is CASREPGQGRGQPQHF. The CDR3 nucleotides are TGTGCCAGCAGAGAACCGGGACAGGGGCGCGGTCAGCCCCAGCATTTT.

The chain recombines TRBV19 with TRBJ1-4; D gene ambiguous. Trimming left V 8 bases short and J 0 bases short, with 13 bases between. CDR3 length: 15 residues. Per germline, CDR1 LNHDA and CDR2 SQIVND (reference sequence). CDR3 sequence (DNA): TGTGCCAGTCGGTCCCGGGAAGCAACTAATGAAAAACTGTTTTTT. It yields the protein CASRSREATNEKLFF.

V usage is TRBV30 and J usage is TRBJ2-7; TRBD1 might be the D (6 bases). Trimming removed 0 bases from V and 4 bases from J, with 16 bases in between. This CDR3 is built from 15 residues. CDR1 and CDR2 from the germline V gene are GTSNPN and SVGIG (reference sequence). The CDR3 spells CAWSVWGHGTYEQYF. CDR3 coding DNA: TGTGCCTGGAGTGTTTGGGGACACGGAACTTACGAGCAGTACTTC.

The genes are TRBV5-4 and TRBJ1-1; possibly TRBD1 for D (6 bases). The CDR3 contains 18 residues. The germline V gene has CDR1 SGHNT and CDR2 YYREEE (reference sequence). The V end lost 4 bases, the J end lost 0 bases, and 22 bases lay between the germline ends. The CDR3 DNA sequence: TGTGCCAGCAGCGGGGTGGTTGTCCCGGACAGCATGAACACTGAAGCTTTCTTT. This codes for CASSGVVVPDSMNTEAFF.

The chain recombines TRBV7-9 with TRBJ2-2; tentative D call: TRBD1 (5 bases). Trimming shortened V by 8 bases and J by 2 bases, and 15 bases separated the two germline ends. The CDR3 covers 15 residues. CDR1 is SEHNR and CDR2 is FQNEAQ in the germline V gene (reference sequence). The CDR3 DNA follows: TGTGCCAGCGGTACGAAGGGGTTAAACACCGGGGAGCTGTTTTTT. Protein product: CASGTKGLNTGELFF.

A remark on this clone: The sample carries other DNA sequences with the same CDR3. The V gene is TRBV11-2, the J gene TRBJ1-3, with D perhaps matching TRBD1 (5 bases). This CDR3 comprises 13 residues. Per germline, CDR1 SGHAT and CDR2 FQNNGV. The V end lost 5 bases, the J end lost 0 bases, and 5 bases lay between the germline ends. This CDR3 is CASSGGSGNTIYF. In DNA, the CDR3 is TGTGCCAGCAGCGGGGGCTCTGGAAACACCATATATTTT.

By sample share, this clone is medium-sized (0.01 to 0.1%). The V call is TRBV5-4, the J call TRBJ2-7, with D perhaps given as TRBD1 or TRBD2 (5 bases each). CDR1 and CDR2 (germline): SGHNT, YYREEE (reference sequence). The CDR3 extends over 17 amino acids. V dropped 3 bases and J dropped 4 bases, with 23 bases sitting between them. This CDR3 reads CASSSPPGTHEGYEQYF. The CDR3 nucleotides are TGTGCCAGCAGCTCGCCTCCCGGGACGCATGAGGGGTACGAGCAGTACTTC.

The chain uses TRBV7-9 and TRBJ2-3; D might be TRBD1 or TRBD2, each matching 5 bases. Deletions cut 1 base from V and 9 bases from J, with 8 bases between. The CDR3 sequence is 12 residues long. Germline V gives CDR1 SEHNR, CDR2 FQNEAQ (reference sequence). In nucleotides, the CDR3 is TGTGCCAGCAGCTTAGTAGGGGACACGCAGTATTTT. It is translated as CASSLVGDTQYF.

The chain has TRBV5-6 and TRBJ1-1; TRBD1 is a possible D gene (6 bases). The V end lost 1 base, the J end lost 4 bases, and 11 bases lay between the germline ends. The germline V gene encodes CDR1 SGHDT and CDR2 YYEEEE. The CDR3 consists of 14 residues. As DNA, the CDR3 is TGTGCCAGCAGCTTGATCGGGGGGCCCACTGAAGCTTTCTTT. This sequence encodes CASSLIGGPTEAFF.

This clone has just one count. The rearrangement joins TRBV19 to TRBJ2-7; D unclear. V lost 5 bases and J lost 0, with 14 bases in between. Germline V lookup: CDR1 LNHDA, CDR2 SQIVND (reference sequence). The length of the CDR3 is 15 residues. The DNA of the CDR3 is TGTGCCAGTAGTGTCTATTCGCCTACCTCCTACGAGCAGTACTTC. This sequence encodes CASSVYSPTSYEQYF. Using reference TRBV19 and TRBJ2-7 for the parts outside the CDR3, the full variable domain is DGGITQSPKYLFRKEGQNVTLSCEQNLNHDAMYWYRQDPGQGLRLIYYSQIVNDFQKGDIAEGYSVSREKKESFPLTVTSAQKNPTAFYLCASSVYSPTSYEQYFGPGTRLTVT.

DNA for the CDR3: TGTGCCAGCAGGGCTGACAGGGGGCAGGGTGGCTACACCTTC. Residues: CASRADRGQGGYTF. This rearrangement joins TRBV6-5 to TRBJ1-2; TRBD1 matches 10 bases. Germline CDR1 and CDR2: MNHEY and SVGAGI. There are 14 residues in the CDR3. Trimming took 6 bases from V and 7 from J; bases not matched to a gene: 8.

The chain joins TRBV19 to TRBJ1-1, with 10 bases aligning to TRBD1. Germline CDR1 and CDR2: LNHDA and SQIVND (reference sequence). The CDR3 length is 14 residues. V was clipped by 3 bases and J by 11 bases; unmatched bases: 9. CDR3 sequence (DNA): TGTGCCAGTAGTATCGGACAGGGGGTAACGGCCGCTTTCTTT. This encodes CASSIGQGVTAAFF.

The chain joins TRBV27 to TRBJ1-2; 7 bases line up with TRBD1. This CDR3 comprises 16 residues. CDR1 is MNHEY, CDR2 SMNVEV, per germline (reference sequence). Losses at the gene ends were 7 bases for V and 2 bases for J; bases not matched to a gene: 13. The CDR3 region is CASTVNRDSLNYGYTF. CDR3 nucleotide sequence: TGTGCCAGCACCGTCAACCGGGACAGCCTAAACTATGGCTACACCTTC.

V is TRBV7-8 and J is TRBJ1-6; 8 bases are a match to TRBD1. Germline CDR1 SGHVS, CDR2 FQNEAQ. V lost 6 bases to trimming and J lost 4 bases; unmatched junction nucleotides: 11. The CDR3 runs to 17 residues. The CDR3 loop is CASRLESGGAYNSPLHF. The CDR3 nucleotides read TGTGCCAGCAGGTTGGAGTCAGGGGGCGCTTATAATTCACCCCTCCACTTT.